This T cell receptor (beta chain) was identified during a study of shared clonotypes between healthy human individuals. General study results and limits: Depth was large, yet rarefaction showed that sorted-subset sequencing was incomplete.

Trimming removed 6 bases from V and 7 bases from J, with 12 bases in between. The V gene's germline CDR1 is MNHEY and CDR2 SVGAGI. The CDR3 spans 13 residues. In regard to this clone: The antigen remains undetermined.

Measured with immunoSEQ multiplex PCR; TCRdb has only the in-frame clones, and not every one. The sample includes 550,000 to 850,000 clones, roughly 72% of them seen just once. This receptor was identified in a woman aged 25-40 years in good health. This chain joins TRBV6-5 and TRBJ2-2; TRBD2 is a possible D gene (6 bases). The sequencing input was memory CD4+ T cells sorted from blood. Stated subset: CD45RA-negative fraction. The CDR3: CASRVGGYGELFF. In DNA, the CDR3 is TGTGCCAGCAGGGTCGGGGGTTACGGGGAGCTGTTTTTT.